Below are 30 T cell receptor beta chains sequenced from a single sample in a study of molecular identifiers for immune sequencing clone quantification. TCRdb independently ran MiXCR on the PCR reads; one entry per CDR3 protein. The table lists a few hundred thousand distinct CDR3 sequences, 24% of them singletons, with 0.74% in the top ten. The sequenced sample consisted of naive CD8+ T cells from blood, with Jurkat cell RNA spiked in. Subset specified: FACS-sorted CD8+CD4-CCR7+CD45RA+ naive T cells. All receptors come from a human donor in good health. Some libraries in this study had Jurkat cell RNA spiked in.

Notes on this clonotype: A much larger clone differs by one base, so this may be a read error. This chain uses TRBV7-9 with TRBJ2-3; 9 nucleotides line up with TRBD2. This CDR3 spans 16 amino acids. The germline V gene encodes CDR1 SEHNR and CDR2 FQNEAQ (reference sequence). The CDR3, as DNA: TGTGCCAACAGCGCCCGGACTAGCGAGGGCACAGATACGCAGTATTTT. Translation gives CANSARTSEGTDTQYF.

This clonotype has a count of ten or more. V gene TRBV7-7 combines with J gene TRBJ2-3, with D tentatively TRBD2 (5 bases). Deletions cut 5 bases from V and 5 bases from J, with 11 bases between. There are 13 residues in the CDR3. Germline values: CDR1 SSHAT, CDR2 FNYEAQ (reference sequence). For the CDR3, the DNA is TGTGCCAGCAGCACGGGGAGCGGAGATACGCAGTATTTT. Residues: CASSTGSGDTQYF.

Details on this clonotype: A much larger clone lies a single base off, so this may be a read error. This chain uses TRBV29-1 with TRBJ2-2, with a possible D match to TRBD1 (6 bases). V lost 5 bases and J 6 bases, leaving 10 bases between the germline ends. Germline CDR1 is SQVTM and CDR2 is ANQGSEA. The CDR3 contains 12 residues. The CDR3 sequence: CSVLTGPGELFF. CDR3 nucleotide sequence: TGCAGCGTTCTGACAGGCCCCGGGGAGCTGTTTTTT.

CDR3 bases: TGTGCCAGCAGTTTTTTAGGACTAGCGGAGACCGGGGAGCTGTTTTTT. This translates into CASSFLGLAETGELFF. J is TRBJ2-2 and V is TRBV28, with TRBD2 matching over 10 bases. The germline V gene encodes CDR1 MDHEN and CDR2 SYDVKM. The CDR3 runs to 16 residues. V was clipped by 3 bases and J by 5 bases; unmatched bases: 6.

A few counts support this clonotype. This sequence joins TRBV6-5 and TRBJ1-1; possibly TRBD1 for D (5 bases). The V end lost 0 bases, the J end lost 1 base, and 12 bases lay between the germline ends. The CDR3 has 16 residues. The V gene's germline CDR1 is MNHEY and CDR2 SVGAGI. CDR3 sequence reads: CASSYSVGVQNTEAFF. The CDR3 coding sequence is TGTGCCAGCAGTTACTCGGTGGGGGTACAGAACACTGAAGCTTTCTTT.

This clonotype was seen a few times. The genes are TRBV3-1 and TRBJ2-7; 13 nucleotides line up with TRBD2. The CDR3 is 16 residues long. The V gene end was trimmed by 4 bases and the J gene end by 4 bases; junction bases not matched to a gene: 7. Germline V gene lookup returns CDR1 LGHDT and CDR2 YNNKEL (reference sequence). Here the CDR3 reads CASSPTGLAGVYEQYF. The CDR3 coding sequence is TGTGCCAGCAGCCCCACCGGACTAGCGGGAGTTTACGAGCAGTACTTC.

For this clonotype: Lacking the conserved final phenylalanine or tryptophan, this CDR3 likely reflects a read error. The V gene is TRBV13, the J gene TRBJ2-5, with 10 nucleotides matching TRBD2. With 1 base clipped from V and 2 bases from J, the junction kept 10 bases outside the gene matches. Germline loops: CDR1 PRHDT, CDR2 FYEKMQ (reference sequence). This CDR3 contains 18 residues. The DNA for the CDR3 is TGTGCCAGCAGCTTAGAAGGTGATTCTAGCGGGGGACAAGAGACCCAGTACCTC. This translates into CASSLEGDSSGGQETQYL.

This clonotype was recorded many times. The genes are TRBV13 and TRBJ2-3, with 9 positions matching TRBD1. The CDR3 contains 15 residues. Trimming at V came to 5 bases and at J to 0 bases, leaving 3 bases not matched to a gene. CDR1 is PRHDT, CDR2 FYEKMQ, per germline (reference sequence). CDR3 in DNA: TGTGCCAGCAGCACGGGACAGGGAAGCACAGATACGCAGTATTTT. It yields the protein CASSTGQGSTDTQYF.

The genes are TRBV27 and TRBJ1-5, with 9 bases that match TRBD1. Germline loops: CDR1 MNHEY, CDR2 SMNVEV (reference sequence). The CDR3 is 15 amino acids. V lost 4 bases, J lost 6 bases, and 7 bases stayed unmatched. The CDR3 protein is CASSSTGGASQPQHF. As DNA, the CDR3 is TGTGCCAGCAGTTCGACAGGGGGAGCGTCTCAGCCCCAGCATTTT.

The chain employs TRBV20-1 and TRBJ2-6; no reliable D call. This CDR3 has 15 residues. Looked up from germline, CDR1 is DFQATT and CDR2 is SNEGSKA (reference sequence). V lost 6 bases and J 0 bases, leaving 12 bases between the germline ends. CDR3 in amino acids: CSAAYPGSGANVLTF. In DNA, the CDR3 is TGCAGTGCCGCCTACCCAGGCTCTGGGGCCAACGTCCTGACTTTC.

On this clonotype itself: A much larger clone differs by one base, so this may be a read error. The chain joins TRBV6-5 to TRBJ1-3; D unresolved. The CDR3 loop spans 15 amino acids. Germline CDR1 is MNHEY and CDR2 is SVGAGI. CDR3 coding DNA: TGTGCCAGCAGTTACACACCGCTCTCTGGAAACTCCATATATTTT. It codes for CASSYTPLSGNSIYF.

The chain couples TRBV6-2 or TRBV6-3 to TRBJ2-7; possible D gene TRBD2, 6 bases. Germline lookup yields CDR1 MNHEY and CDR2 SVGEGT. V lost 1 base and J 3 bases, leaving 13 bases between the germline ends. The CDR3 is 15 residues long. The CDR3 DNA reads as TGTGCCAGCAGTTACTTGGGGACTCCTCGCTACGAGCAGTACTTC. Translated: CASSYLGTPRYEQYF.

J is TRBJ2-3 and V is TRBV27; D is unclear. This CDR3 comprises 15 residues. V was shortened by 3 bases and J by 2 bases, with 12 bases between the two germline ends. The germline V gene encodes CDR1 MNHEY and CDR2 SMNVEV (reference sequence). The CDR3 loop reads CASSLTALYTDTQYF. In nucleotides, the CDR3 is TGTGCCAGCAGTTTGACGGCTTTATACACAGATACGCAGTATTTT.

V gene TRBV4-1 combines with J gene TRBJ2-3; possible D gene TRBD2, 6 bases. Trimming cost V 3 bases and J 5 bases, with 27 bases left between them. CDR3 length equals 19 residues. The germline gives CDR1 MGHRA, CDR2 YSYEKL. DNA of the CDR3: TGCGCCAGCAGCCACTCGGCAGTGTTCGGGGGTGGGCCGGGAGATACGCAGTATTTT. As protein: CASSHSAVFGGGPGDTQYF.

This clonotype was observed a few times. The chain joins TRBV27 to TRBJ2-3; D call uncertain. This CDR3 is built from 13 residues. CDR1 is MNHEY and CDR2 is SMNVEV in the germline V gene (reference sequence). V was cut by 6 bases and J by 4 bases, with 11 bases left in between. CDR3 DNA sequence: TGTGCCAGCAGCATTGGATTCCCAGATACGCAGTATTTT. As protein: CASSIGFPDTQYF.

Of note for this clonotype: A single base separates this from a much larger clone, so it may be a read error. The chain carries TRBV19 and TRBJ2-3, with D perhaps TRBD1 (6 bases). This CDR3 has 15 amino acids. V lost 4 bases, J lost 5 bases, and 16 bases lay in between. CDR1 and CDR2 (germline): LNHDA, SQIVND (reference sequence). The CDR3 sequence: CASSTGQRTLDTQYF. The CDR3 DNA is TGTGCCAGTAGTACGGGACAACGAACCCTAGATACGCAGTATTTT.

The sample holds a few counts of this clonotype. The chain links TRBV20-1 to TRBJ2-3, with no clear D. Trimming left V 6 bases short and J 0 bases short, with 13 bases between. This CDR3 is 14 amino acids long. CDR1 DFQATT and CDR2 SNEGSKA come from the germline V gene (reference sequence). The CDR3 sequence: CSASIQLSTDTQYF. The CDR3 nucleotides read TGCAGTGCCTCAATTCAACTCAGCACAGATACGCAGTATTTT.

J is TRBJ2-5 and V is TRBV9, with 7 bases matching TRBD1. CDR1 and CDR2 (germline): SGDLS, YYNGEE. The length of the CDR3 is 14 residues. V was pared by 4 bases and J by 9 bases, with 12 bases of the junction left unmatched. The CDR3 is CASSTDRLGEPQYF. The DNA of the CDR3 is TGTGCCAGCAGCACGGACAGGCTGGGGGAGCCCCAGTACTTC.

In its sample, this clonotype was seen many times. The V gene is TRBV2, the J gene TRBJ2-3, with D unclear. This CDR3 has 13 residues. Germline V gene data show CDR1 as SNHLY and CDR2 as FYNNEI. V dropped 0 bases and J dropped 2 bases, with 3 bases sitting between them. CDR3 residues: CASSEAYTDTQYF. The CDR3 nucleotides read TGTGCCAGCAGTGAAGCCTACACAGATACGCAGTATTTT.

V and J are TRBV19 and TRBJ1-1; 7 bases map to TRBD1. The germline V gene has CDR1 LNHDA and CDR2 SQIVND (reference sequence). The CDR3 is 15 residues long. Trimming at V came to 5 bases and at J to 3 bases, leaving 9 bases not matched to a gene. In nucleotides, the CDR3 is TGTGCCAGTAGTCCCTGGAGACAGGGAGACACTGAAGCTTTCTTT. It specifies CASSPWRQGDTEAFF.

The table lists this clonotype with a few counts. The chain recombines TRBV4-1 with TRBJ1-1; tentative D call: TRBD1 (5 bases). CDR1 MGHRA and CDR2 YSYEKL come from the germline V gene. V was shortened by 10 bases and J by 1 base, with 19 bases between the two germline ends. This CDR3 spans 15 amino acids. The chain's CDR3 is CATKHGAGTNTEAFF. CDR3 sequence (DNA): TGCGCCACCAAGCATGGGGCTGGGACGAACACTGAAGCTTTCTTT.

The rearrangement uses TRBV14 and TRBJ2-7; D assignment may be TRBD1 or TRBD2 (6 bases each). The CDR3 sequence is 14 residues long. Germline V gene sequence: CDR1 SGHDN, CDR2 FVKESK. The V end lost 4 bases, the J end lost 2 bases, and 12 bases lay between the germline ends. CDR3 in amino acids: CASSPGAGPYEQYF. The CDR3 bases are TGTGCCAGCAGCCCGGGGGCCGGACCCTACGAGCAGTACTTC.

The sample holds one count of this clonotype. Without the conserved terminal phenylalanine or tryptophan, this CDR3 likely stems from a read error. The rearrangement joins TRBV2 to TRBJ2-3; TRBD1 matches at 9 bases. Germline values: CDR1 SNHLY, CDR2 FYNNEI. V lost 4 bases to trimming and J lost 2 bases; unmatched junction nucleotides: 7. This CDR3 contains 16 residues. The CDR3 region has the DNA TGTGCCAGCAGTGGAGGACAGGGGTCAATCACAGATACGCAGTATTCT. Encoded protein: CASSGGQGSITDTQYS.

Remarks on this clonotype: The junction departs from the called germline gene at one end, perhaps through a read error. The chain couples TRBV7-9 to TRBJ2-3; D gene uncertain. This CDR3 has 14 residues. The germline CDR1 and CDR2 sequences are SEHNR and FQNEAQ (reference sequence). The CDR3 nucleotides read TGTGCCAGCAGCTTAAACTGGAGAACAGATACGCAAGATTTT. It codes for CASSLNWRTDTQDF.

This clonotype was recorded at least ten times. The chain has TRBV6-5 and TRBJ2-4; no clear D gene. The CDR3 totals 16 residues. In germline, CDR1 is MNHEY, CDR2 SVGAGI. V dropped 3 bases and J dropped 0 bases, with 12 bases sitting between them. The CDR3 protein is CASSYGVDLAKNIQYF. CDR3 nucleotide sequence: TGTGCCAGCAGTTATGGGGTAGACCTAGCCAAAAACATTCAGTACTTC.

Ten or more counts support this clonotype. CDR3 loop: CSARVADTYEQYF. The CDR3 DNA follows: TGCAGTGCTAGAGTGGCAGATACCTACGAGCAGTACTTC. V and J are TRBV20-1 and TRBJ2-7; no clear D. The CDR3 is 13 residues long. Germline V CDR1 and CDR2: DFQATT, SNEGSKA (reference sequence). V was cut by 1 base and J by 2 bases, with 9 bases left in between.

The V gene is TRBV6-5, the J gene TRBJ2-1; D might be TRBD2 (6 bases). Trimming removed 6 bases from V and 2 bases from J, with 14 bases in between. CDR1 MNHEY and CDR2 SVGAGI come from the germline V gene. This CDR3 is built from 15 residues. CDR3 sequence (DNA): TGTGCCAGCAGCTCTGGAGGGACGCCCTACAATGAGCAGTTCTTC. This encodes CASSSGGTPYNEQFF.

As regards this clonotype: The junction departs from the called germline gene at one end, perhaps through a read error. This chain connects TRBV7-3 to TRBJ1-4; 8 bases agree with TRBD1. CDR3 size: 15 residues. Germline V gives CDR1 SGHTA, CDR2 FQGTGA. The CDR3: CASSPSGTGDEKLVF. CDR3 nucleotide sequence: TGTGCCAGCAGCCCGAGCGGGACAGGCGATGAAAAACTGGTTTTT.

The rearrangement joins TRBV9 to TRBJ1-5; weak D call: TRBD1 (5 bases). This CDR3 is 15 amino acids long. With 0 bases removed from V and 6 bases from J, the gap between germline ends came to 13 bases. Germline V gives CDR1 SGDLS, CDR2 YYNGEE. The CDR3, as DNA: TGTGCCAGCAGCGTAGGTGGAGGGGTGGGTCAGCCCCAGCATTTT. This codes for CASSVGGGVGQPQHF.

This clonotype showed up many times. This chain connects TRBV13 to TRBJ2-7, with D perhaps matching TRBD2 (5 bases). This CDR3 spans 16 amino acids. Between the trimmed V and J ends, which lost 5 bases and 6 bases, there was a span of 23 bases. The germline V gene encodes CDR1 PRHDT and CDR2 FYEKMQ (reference sequence). CDR3 in DNA: TGTGCCAGCAGCCCGAGCGGTCAAATCGGCATCTCCGAGCAGTACTTC. This translates into CASSPSGQIGISEQYF.